The 30 T cell receptor beta chains presented below share a single source sample, sequenced in a study of blood T cell repertoires in COVID-19. The table came from immunoSEQ multiplex PCR; TCRdb's copy has only in-frame clones and leaves some out. The sample records about 120,000 clones, over 65% being singletons. The sequenced sample was peripheral blood. These receptors were obtained from a man aged 30 to 45 with acute or convalescent COVID-19.

The chain combines TRBV5-4 with TRBJ1-6, with D tentatively TRBD1 (5 bases). The CDR3 sequence is 15 residues long. The germline V gene encodes CDR1 SGHNT and CDR2 YYREEE (reference sequence). Trimming removed 2 bases from V and 9 bases from J, with 15 bases in between. CDR3 protein: CASSLRQGGGSPLHF. DNA for the CDR3: TGTGCCAGCAGCTTAAGGCAGGGTGGTGGTTCACCCCTCCACTTT.

The genes are TRBV5-5 and TRBJ1-3, with no clear D. This CDR3 is 16 amino acids long. Trimming removed 4 bases at V and 6 bases at J, with 20 bases between. Germline V gene data show CDR1 as SGHKS and CDR2 as YYEKEE (reference sequence). CDR3 residues: CASSPSTTYRENTIYF. The DNA of the CDR3 is TGTGCCAGCAGCCCCTCCACGACATATCGAGAAAACACCATATATTTT.

This clone came up once. V and J are TRBV9 and TRBJ1-6, with 9 bases fitting TRBD1. The CDR3 length is 14 residues. V trimming: 6 bases; J trimming: 9 bases; junction bases outside the gene matches: 7. Germline V gives CDR1 SGDLS, CDR2 YYNGEE. CDR3 in DNA: TGTGCCAGCACCCCGGGACAGGGAACTTCACCCCTCCACTTT. Translation gives CASTPGQGTSPLHF.

The chain employs TRBV25-1 and TRBJ1-4; 7 nucleotides agree with TRBD1. Losses at the gene ends were 8 bases for V and 2 bases for J; bases not matched to a gene: 5. Germline CDR1 is MGHDK and CDR2 is SYGVNS. The CDR3 is made up of 14 amino acids. The CDR3 DNA is TGTGCCAGCCGCGGGACAGTCACTAATGAAAAACTGTTTTTT. Encoded protein: CASRGTVTNEKLFF.

The rearrangement links TRBV5-4 to TRBJ1-1, with D hard to call. V was clipped by 4 bases and J by 0 bases, with 7 bases between them. CDR3 length: 13 residues. Germline CDR1 and CDR2: SGHNT and YYREEE (reference sequence). CDR3 sequence (DNA): TGTGCCAGCAGCGGCAGCGTGAACACTGAAGCTTTCTTT. Translation gives CASSGSVNTEAFF.

The chain uses TRBV12-5 and TRBJ2-7; no firm D call. CDR1 is LGHNT, CDR2 FRNRAP, per germline. V was trimmed by 5 bases and J by 4 bases, leaving 6 bases between them. The CDR3 covers 11 residues. The CDR3: CASGEQYEQYF. In nucleotides, the CDR3 is TGTGCTAGTGGTGAACAATACGAGCAGTACTTC.

V usage is TRBV30 and J usage is TRBJ2-7, with TRBD1 matching 9 bases. Germline CDR1 GTSNPN, CDR2 SVGIG (reference sequence). This CDR3 region has 14 residues. J gave up 2 bases and V 4 bases, and 6 bases lay outside the gene matches. The CDR3 here is CAWTPGTGPYEQYF. For the CDR3, the DNA is TGTGCCTGGACACCCGGGACAGGGCCCTACGAGCAGTACTTC.

J is TRBJ2-1 and V is TRBV7-9; D is ambiguous. V lost 4 bases and J lost 10, with 5 bases in between. Germline CDR1 and CDR2: SEHNR and FQNEAQ (reference sequence). The CDR3 has 10 residues. CDR3 sequence (DNA): TGTGCCAGCAGCTCCCGGGAGCAGTTCTTC. It translates to CASSSREQFF.

This clone turned up a few times. The chain has TRBV5-8 and TRBJ1-2; perhaps TRBD1 as D (5 bases). The V and J ends lost 4 bases and 6 bases respectively, with 16 bases between them. From germline, CDR1 is SGHTS and CDR2 YDEGEE. This CDR3 has 14 amino acids. The CDR3 reads CASSLLGTDDGYTF. The CDR3 nucleotides are TGTGCCAGCAGCCTCCTCGGGACTGATGATGGCTACACCTTC.

The gene calls are TRBV18 and TRBJ2-1, with 14 bases aligning to TRBD2. Germline-derived CDR1 and CDR2 are KGHSH and LQKENI. V dropped 4 bases and J dropped 7; count of bases not matched to a gene: 9. The CDR3 totals 17 residues. Here the CDR3 DNA reads TGTGCCAGCTCACTCACCGGGACTAGCGGGAGCTCGAATGAGCAGTTCTTC. This sequence encodes CASSLTGTSGSSNEQFF.

The rearrangement links TRBV7-2 to TRBJ1-4; 8 bases are shared with TRBD1. V trimming: 5 bases; J trimming: 3 bases; junction bases outside the gene matches: 11. The germline V gene has CDR1 SGHTA and CDR2 FQGNSA. This CDR3 comprises 17 residues. The CDR3 spells CASSPANRQGPNEKLFF. The CDR3 coding sequence is TGTGCCAGCAGCCCAGCAAATCGACAGGGGCCTAATGAAAAACTGTTTTTT.

This clone was seen just once. The V and J genes are TRBV3-1 (or the pseudogene TRBV3-2) and TRBJ2-2, with D perhaps matching TRBD2 (6 bases). CDR1 and CDR2 (germline): LGHDT, YNNKEL (reference sequence). This CDR3 contains 15 residues. V lost 6 bases and J lost 1, with 12 bases in between. DNA of the CDR3: TGTGCCAGCAGGCCACCGGGGGTGAACACCGGGGAGCTGTTTTTT. This translates into CASRPPGVNTGELFF.

This chain joins TRBV30 and TRBJ1-6; unclear D gene. Germline V CDR1 and CDR2: GTSNPN, SVGIG (reference sequence). V dropped 2 bases and J dropped 7 bases, with 6 bases sitting between them. CDR3 length: 12 amino acids. The CDR3 sequence: CAWSLPNSPLHF. The CDR3 region has the DNA TGTGCCTGGAGTCTCCCGAATTCACCCCTCCACTTT. Full variable domain (outside the CDR3, taken from reference TRBV30 and TRBJ1-6): SQTIHQWPATLVQPVGSPLSLECTVEGTSNPNLYWYRQAAGRGLQLLFYSVGIGQISSEVPQNLSASRPQDRQFILSSKKLLLSDSGFYLCAWSLPNSPLHFGNGTRLTVT.

In DNA form, the CDR3 reads TGCGCCAGCAGCTTGGAGTCGATTACGGCGGGAGGGAGGTATGAGCAGTTCTTC. Protein product: CASSLESITAGGRYEQFF. This chain uses TRBV5-1 with TRBJ2-1; 9 bases align to TRBD2. The germline CDR1 and CDR2 sequences are SGHRS and YFSETQ. With 0 bases clipped from V and 8 bases from J, the junction kept 15 bases outside the gene matches. CDR3 size: 18 residues.

This chain uses TRBV19 with TRBJ2-3, with 7 positions matching TRBD1. This CDR3 has 17 residues. CDR1 LNHDA and CDR2 SQIVND come from the germline V gene (reference sequence). The V gene end was trimmed by 0 bases and the J gene end by 2 bases; junction bases not matched to a gene: 8. The CDR3 DNA reads TGTGCCAGTAGTATAGAAGACAGGGAGCCTTTCACAGATACGCAGTATTTT. Its translation is CASSIEDREPFTDTQYF.

This chain joins TRBV27 and TRBJ2-1; TRBD2 matches at 10 bases. V dropped 4 bases and J dropped 1; count of bases not matched to a gene: 19. The CDR3 contains 21 residues. Germline CDR1 is MNHEY and CDR2 is SMNVEV (reference sequence). The CDR3 DNA reads as TGTGCCAGCAGTTGGGGGGAGGGGGCTAGCGGGAGCTTCCAATCCTACAATGAGCAGTTCTTC. Residues: CASSWGEGASGSFQSYNEQFF.

The chain employs TRBV11-3 and TRBJ2-1; D is unclear. There are 15 residues in the CDR3. Trimming removed 5 bases from V and 7 bases from J, with 18 bases in between. CDR1 and CDR2 (germline): SGHNT, YENEEA. CDR3 coding DNA: TGTGCCAGCAGCCCAAACCATCACGGAGCGAATGAGCAGTTCTTC. Protein sequence: CASSPNHHGANEQFF.

V is TRBV6-5 and J is TRBJ2-7; 8 bases match TRBD1. This CDR3 contains 14 residues. Trimming removed 8 bases from V and 4 bases from J; junction bases left unmatched: 10. From germline, CDR1 is MNHEY and CDR2 SVGAGI. The CDR3 nucleotides are TGTGCCAGCTTACAACGCCAGGGGGCGTACGAGCAGTACTTC. Amino acid sequence: CASLQRQGAYEQYF.

The V call is TRBV11-2, the J call TRBJ1-2; maybe TRBD1 (5 bases). The CDR3 consists of 13 residues. Trimming left V 5 bases short and J 3 bases short, with 10 bases between. CDR1 SGHAT and CDR2 FQNNGV come from the germline V gene. CDR3 region: CASSLTGYYGYTF. The CDR3 DNA reads TGTGCCAGCAGCCTCACAGGCTACTATGGCTACACCTTC.

V is TRBV7-6 and J is TRBJ2-1; 16 nucleotides line up with TRBD2. This CDR3 is built from 16 residues. The germline CDR1 and CDR2 sequences are SGHVS and FNYEAQ. V dropped 4 bases and J dropped 9; count of bases not matched to a gene: 6. The CDR3 DNA sequence: TGTGCCAGCAGCTCCGGGACTAGCGGGGGGGCTAGTGAGCAGTTCTTC. As protein: CASSSGTSGGASEQFF.

The rearrangement joins TRBV29-1 to TRBJ1-2; a possible D gene is TRBD1 (5 bases). Per germline, CDR1 SQVTM and CDR2 ANQGSEA. V lost 4 bases and J lost 3, with 12 bases in between. The CDR3 extends over 13 amino acids. The CDR3 coding sequence is TGCAGCGTTGGAGCAGGAGGGGACTATGGCTACACCTTC. It encodes CSVGAGGDYGYTF.

V gene TRBV27 combines with J gene TRBJ1-1, with D tentatively TRBD1 (5 bases). V lost 5 bases and J 3 bases, leaving 19 bases between the germline ends. Per germline, CDR1 MNHEY and CDR2 SMNVEV (reference sequence). This CDR3 spans 16 amino acids. This CDR3 is CASSLLSMAGHTEAFF. CDR3 sequence (DNA): TGTGCCAGCAGTCTCCTATCGATGGCAGGGCACACTGAAGCTTTCTTT.

The V call is TRBV5-1, the J call TRBJ2-1, with a possible D match to TRBD1 (5 bases). Germline loops: CDR1 SGHRS, CDR2 YFSETQ. This CDR3 comprises 15 residues. V lost 2 bases to trimming and J lost 4 bases, with 13 bases between them. The CDR3 DNA sequence: TGCGCCAGCAGCTTTTCGCAGGGAATTTACAATGAGCAGTTCTTC. Its protein product is CASSFSQGIYNEQFF.

The CDR3 DNA follows: TGTGCCAGCAGCGCACGGGGAACACTCCGATACGAGCAGTACTTC. As protein: CASSARGTLRYEQYF. This chain joins TRBV7-3 and TRBJ2-7; D might be TRBD2 (5 bases). Deletions cut 5 bases from V and 4 bases from J, with 18 bases between. The germline V gene encodes CDR1 SGHTA and CDR2 FQGTGA. CDR3 size: 15 residues. Using reference TRBV7-3 and TRBJ2-7 for the parts outside the CDR3, the full variable domain is GAGVSQTPSNKVTEKGKYVELRCDPISGHTALYWYRQSLGQGPEFLIYFQGTGAADDSGLPNDRFFAVRPEGSVSTLKIQRTERGDSAVYLCASSARGTLRYEQYFGPGTRLTVT.

The V gene is TRBV2, the J gene TRBJ1-2; D might be TRBD1 (5 bases). The V end was cut by 6 bases, the J end by 4 bases, with 12 bases between. This CDR3 is built from 13 residues. Germline lookup yields CDR1 SNHLY and CDR2 FYNNEI. CDR3 sequence (DNA): TGTGCCAGCAGCCTCCGGGGGTTCTATGGCTACACCTTC. Translating gives CASSLRGFYGYTF.

The chain recombines TRBV6-1 with TRBJ1-1, with D hard to call. Germline CDR1 and CDR2: MNHNS and SASEGT. V lost 3 bases, J lost 10 bases, and 6 bases lay in between. The CDR3 length is 10 residues. The CDR3 sequence is CASSDRGAFF. DNA of the CDR3: TGTGCCAGCAGTGATCGGGGAGCTTTCTTT.

The rearrangement links TRBV30 to TRBJ1-4; no clear D gene. Trimming removed 1 base at V and 0 bases at J, with 9 bases between. Germline loops: CDR1 GTSNPN, CDR2 SVGIG (reference sequence). CDR3 length equals 15 residues. The CDR3 spells CAWSEDFATNEKLFF. Here the CDR3 DNA reads TGTGCCTGGAGTGAAGACTTTGCAACTAATGAAAAACTGTTTTTT.

The chain recombines TRBV30 with TRBJ2-5; 9 bases agree with TRBD1. The germline V gene has CDR1 GTSNPN and CDR2 SVGIG (reference sequence). This CDR3 spans 15 amino acids. J gave up 5 bases and V 1 base, and 8 bases lay outside the gene matches. This CDR3 reads CAWSARQGVGETQYF. CDR3 coding DNA: TGTGCCTGGAGTGCTAGACAGGGGGTGGGGGAGACCCAGTACTTC.

The chain uses TRBV29-1 and TRBJ2-6; 7 bases align to TRBD1. The V segment lost 4 bases and the J segment 2 bases; nucleotides outside the gene matches: 14. The CDR3 covers 18 residues. The germline V gene encodes CDR1 SQVTM and CDR2 ANQGSEA. DNA of the CDR3: TGCAGCGTTGTAGGGGGCAAACTAGATGCCGCTGGGGCCAACGTCCTGACTTTC. It specifies CSVVGGKLDAAGANVLTF.

The chain uses TRBV12-5 and TRBJ1-2, with D unclear. V was pared by 5 bases and J by 4 bases, with 11 bases between. Germline V gene sequence: CDR1 LGHNT, CDR2 FRNRAP. The CDR3 has 13 residues. The CDR3 loop reads CASGPSGSYGYTF. CDR3 coding DNA: TGTGCTAGTGGTCCCAGTGGGAGCTATGGCTACACCTTC.